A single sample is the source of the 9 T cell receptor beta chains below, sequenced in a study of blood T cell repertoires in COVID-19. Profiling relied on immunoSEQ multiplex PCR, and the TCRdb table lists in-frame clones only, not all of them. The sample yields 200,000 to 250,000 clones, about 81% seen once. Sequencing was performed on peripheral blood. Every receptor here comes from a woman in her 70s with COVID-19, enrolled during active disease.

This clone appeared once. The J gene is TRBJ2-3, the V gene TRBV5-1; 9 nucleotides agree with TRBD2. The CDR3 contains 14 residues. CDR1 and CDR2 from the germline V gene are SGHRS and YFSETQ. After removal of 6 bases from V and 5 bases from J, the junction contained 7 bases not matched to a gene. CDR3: CASIDPAGGDTQYF. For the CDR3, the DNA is TGCGCCAGCATTGACCCAGCGGGAGGAGATACGCAGTATTTT.

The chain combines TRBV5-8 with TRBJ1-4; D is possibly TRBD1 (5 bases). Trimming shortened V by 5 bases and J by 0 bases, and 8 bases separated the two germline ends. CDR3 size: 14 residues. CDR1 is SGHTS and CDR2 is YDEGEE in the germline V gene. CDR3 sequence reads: CASSRQTTNEKLFF. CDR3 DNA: TGTGCCAGCAGTAGACAGACAACTAATGAAAAACTGTTTTTT.

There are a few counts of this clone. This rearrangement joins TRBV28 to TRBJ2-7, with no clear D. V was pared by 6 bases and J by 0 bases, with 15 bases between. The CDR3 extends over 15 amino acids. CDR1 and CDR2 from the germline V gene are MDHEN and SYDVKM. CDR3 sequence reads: CASSRDPPGSYEQYF. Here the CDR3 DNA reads TGTGCCAGCAGCCGAGACCCGCCGGGCTCCTACGAGCAGTACTTC.

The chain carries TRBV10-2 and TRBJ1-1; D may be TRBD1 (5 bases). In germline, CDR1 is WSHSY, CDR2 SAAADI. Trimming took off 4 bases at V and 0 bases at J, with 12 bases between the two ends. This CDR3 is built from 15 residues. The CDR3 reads CASSVHRSMNTEAFF. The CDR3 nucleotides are TGCGCCAGCAGTGTTCACAGGTCGATGAACACTGAAGCTTTCTTT.

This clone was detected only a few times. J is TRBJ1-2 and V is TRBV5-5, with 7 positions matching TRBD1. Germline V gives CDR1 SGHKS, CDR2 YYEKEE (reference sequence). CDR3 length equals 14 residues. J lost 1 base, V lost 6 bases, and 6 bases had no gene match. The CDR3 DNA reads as TGTGCCAGCACGCTTGGACAGGATAACTATGGCTACACCTTC. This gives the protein CASTLGQDNYGYTF.

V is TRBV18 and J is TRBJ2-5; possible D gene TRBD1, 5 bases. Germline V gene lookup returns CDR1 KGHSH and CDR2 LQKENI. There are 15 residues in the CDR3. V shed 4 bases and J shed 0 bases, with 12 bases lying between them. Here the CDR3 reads CASSQTTVYQETQYF. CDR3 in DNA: TGTGCCAGCTCACAAACGACAGTCTACCAAGAGACCCAGTACTTC.

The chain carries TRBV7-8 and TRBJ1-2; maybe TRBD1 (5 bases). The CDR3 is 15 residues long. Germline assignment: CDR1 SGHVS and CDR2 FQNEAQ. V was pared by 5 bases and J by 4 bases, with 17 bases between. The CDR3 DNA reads TGTGCCAGCAGCACGACCCCGGGGGTAGTCTATGGCTACACCTTC. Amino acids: CASSTTPGVVYGYTF.

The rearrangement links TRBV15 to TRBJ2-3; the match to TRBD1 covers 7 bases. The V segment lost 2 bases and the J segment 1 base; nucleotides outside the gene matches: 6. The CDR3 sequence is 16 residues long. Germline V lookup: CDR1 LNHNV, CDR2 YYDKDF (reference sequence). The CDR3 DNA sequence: TGTGCCACCAGCAGACAAGGGGGCCAAGGCACAGATACGCAGTATTTT. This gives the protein CATSRQGGQGTDTQYF.

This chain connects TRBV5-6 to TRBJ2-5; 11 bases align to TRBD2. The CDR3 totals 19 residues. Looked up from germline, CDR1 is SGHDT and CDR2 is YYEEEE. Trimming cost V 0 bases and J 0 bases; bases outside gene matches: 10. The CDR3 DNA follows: TGTGCCAGCAGCTTGGTCTTCCGTAGCGGGAGGGGCAACCAAGAGACCCAGTACTTC. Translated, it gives CASSLVFRSGRGNQETQYF.